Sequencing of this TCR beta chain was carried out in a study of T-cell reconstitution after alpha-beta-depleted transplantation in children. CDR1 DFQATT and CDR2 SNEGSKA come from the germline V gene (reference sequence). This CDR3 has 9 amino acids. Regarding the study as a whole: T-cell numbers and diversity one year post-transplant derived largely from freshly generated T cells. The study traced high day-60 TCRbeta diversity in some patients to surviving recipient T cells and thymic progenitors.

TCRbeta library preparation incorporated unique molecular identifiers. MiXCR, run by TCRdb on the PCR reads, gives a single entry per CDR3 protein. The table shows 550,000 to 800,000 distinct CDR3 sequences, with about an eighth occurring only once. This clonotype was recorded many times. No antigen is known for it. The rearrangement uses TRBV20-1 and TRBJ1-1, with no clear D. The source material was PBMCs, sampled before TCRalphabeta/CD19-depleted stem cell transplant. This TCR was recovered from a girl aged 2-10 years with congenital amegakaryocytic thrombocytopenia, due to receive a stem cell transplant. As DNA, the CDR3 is TGCACCCCTTGGGAGGAAGCTTTCTTT. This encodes CTPWEEAFF.